The 8 T cell receptor beta chains given below trace back to one sample, sequenced in a study of T cells in Graves' hyperthyroidism and ophthalmopathy. From RNA transcripts, TCR beta CDR3 regions were amplified. Carried out on the TCR CDR3, a first-round RT-PCR used the HTBI primer set. TCRdb redid the calling of the multiplex PCR reads with MiXCR, one entry per CDR3 protein. The sample records around 700,000 distinct CDR3 sequences, around 20% being singletons. Sequenced material: blood. Receptors originate from a woman aged 45-65 years with Graves' hyperthyroidism that later progressed to Graves' ophthalmopathy.

This clonotype was seen many times. This sequence joins TRBV12-3 or TRBV12-4 and TRBJ2-1; D not resolved. The V and J ends lost 0 bases and 2 bases respectively, with 17 bases between them. The CDR3 runs 18 residues. The CDR3 region is CASSLARPDNVPYNEQFF. CDR3 nucleotide sequence: TGTGCCAGCAGTTTAGCGCGACCCGACAACGTTCCCTACAATGAGCAGTTCTTC.

J is TRBJ2-1 and V is TRBV11-2, with unresolved D. This CDR3 region has 17 residues. Trimming took 5 bases from V and 0 from J, leaving 17 bases between them. Per germline, CDR1 SGHAT and CDR2 FQNNGV. The CDR3 DNA follows: TGTGCCAGCAGCCCAAGTGGGTCCCCGAGCTCCTACAATGAGCAGTTCTTC. This translates into CASSPSGSPSSYNEQFF.

J is TRBJ2-7 and V is TRBV20-1; D gene unclear. V shed 5 bases and J shed 4 bases, with 9 bases lying between them. The CDR3 length is 11 residues. Germline CDR1 and CDR2: DFQATT and SNEGSKA (reference sequence). The CDR3 here is CSALRDYEQYF. DNA for the CDR3: TGCAGTGCTCTTCGCGATTACGAGCAGTACTTC.

CDR3 bases: TGCGCCAGCAGCCAGGTTAATATGGGATTCGGGGTAGAGGAAAAACTGTTTTTT. It translates to CASSQVNMGFGVEEKLFF. The chain uses TRBV4-1 and TRBJ1-4; D unclear. The CDR3 is made up of 18 amino acids. CDR1 MGHRA and CDR2 YSYEKL come from the germline V gene. Between the trimmed V and J ends, which lost 3 bases and 8 bases, there was a span of 25 bases.

There are many counts of this clonotype. This chain uses TRBV3-1 with TRBJ1-2, with TRBD1 matching 9 bases. The CDR3 has 16 amino acids. Looked up from germline, CDR1 is LGHDT and CDR2 is YNNKEL (reference sequence). Losses at the gene ends were 6 bases for V and 3 bases for J; bases not matched to a gene: 11. CDR3 sequence reads: CASSPHRGRYDYGYTF. The CDR3 DNA reads as TGTGCCAGCAGTCCACACAGGGGGCGTTACGACTATGGCTACACCTTC.

This clonotype has just a few counts. The V call is TRBV4-1, the J call TRBJ2-7; a possible D gene is TRBD2 (5 bases). Germline lookup yields CDR1 MGHRA and CDR2 YSYEKL. Trimming stripped 1 base from V and 2 bases from J, with 9 bases between. The CDR3 covers 14 residues. This CDR3 is CASSQVLEAYEQYF. CDR3 bases: TGCGCCAGCAGCCAAGTCCTGGAGGCCTACGAGCAGTACTTC.

This clonotype was counted ten times or more. The rearrangement uses TRBV5-1 and TRBJ1-6; D not resolved. Germline CDR1 SGHRS, CDR2 YFSETQ. V lost 0 bases and J 5 bases, leaving 9 bases between the germline ends. The CDR3 runs to 15 residues. CDR3 in amino acids: CASSLERPNNSPLHF. The CDR3 DNA reads TGCGCCAGCAGCTTGGAGCGTCCAAATAATTCACCCCTCCACTTT.

This clonotype occurred a few times. The chain uses TRBV20-1 and TRBJ2-5; 11 bases agree with TRBD2. CDR1 and CDR2 from the germline V gene are DFQATT and SNEGSKA (reference sequence). With 5 bases clipped from V and 5 bases from J, the junction kept 16 bases outside the gene matches. This CDR3 has 17 residues. As DNA, the CDR3 is TGCAGTGCTCAACGTTCACTAGCGGGGGCCGGGGGGGAGACCCAGTACTTC. Encoded protein: CSAQRSLAGAGGETQYF.